These 17 T cell receptor beta chains originate from one sample sequenced in a study of T cells after yellow fever vaccination. TCRdb reanalysed the 5' RACE reads using MiXCR and keeps one entry per CDR3 protein. The table has 250,000 to 350,000 distinct CDR3 sequences, around 7% seen once. The input for sequencing was PBMCs, taken around 45 days after the first yellow fever vaccination. The receptors come from a man between 18 and 35 years old who received the YFV17D yellow fever vaccine.

There are a few counts of this clonotype. V and J are TRBV20-1 and TRBJ2-5; D may correspond to TRBD1 or TRBD2 (5 bases each). Trimming left V 2 bases short and J 5 bases short, with 15 bases between. The CDR3 is made up of 14 amino acids. In germline, CDR1 is DFQATT, CDR2 SNEGSKA (reference sequence). This CDR3 reads CSARPSGTRETQYF. CDR3 DNA sequence: TGCAGTGCTAGACCGTCCGGGACCCGGGAGACCCAGTACTTC.

This clonotype occurred many times. CDR3 residues: CASSSGPGTGAYYEQYF. CDR3 bases: TGTGCCAGCAGCTCGGGTCCCGGGACAGGGGCCTACTACGAGCAGTACTTC. The rearrangement joins TRBV7-9 to TRBJ2-7; 10 nucleotides align to TRBD1. Germline V gene sequence: CDR1 SEHNR, CDR2 FQNEAQ (reference sequence). Trimming removed 4 bases from V and 3 bases from J; junction bases left unmatched: 12. The CDR3 is made up of 17 amino acids. The variable domain in full, completed from reference TRBV7-9 and TRBJ2-7, reads DTGVSQNPRHKITKRGQNVTFRCDPISEHNRLYWYRQTLGQGPEFLTYFQNEAQLEKSRLLSDRFSAERPKGSFSTLEIQRTEQGDSAMYLCASSSGPGTGAYYEQYFGPGTRLTVT.

This clonotype was picked up a small number of times. The rearrangement links TRBV5-1 to TRBJ2-7; D remains unclear. The CDR3 has 16 amino acids. Germline CDR1 SGHRS, CDR2 YFSETQ. Trimming removed 0 bases at V and 4 bases at J, with 17 bases between. Here the CDR3 reads CASSLASRGWGYEQYF. The CDR3 region has the DNA TGCGCCAGCAGCTTGGCCAGCCGCGGATGGGGATACGAGCAGTACTTC.

This sequence joins TRBV20-1 and TRBJ1-2, with a tentative D call TRBD1 (6 bases). V lost 3 bases to trimming and J lost 4 bases, with 15 bases between them. The CDR3 runs 14 residues. Germline V lookup: CDR1 DFQATT, CDR2 SNEGSKA (reference sequence). In DNA, the CDR3 is TGCAGTGCTAGTGAGGCAGGGGACGGCTATGGCTACACCTTC. Residues: CSASEAGDGYGYTF.

This clonotype was seen a handful of times. This chain links TRBV4-2 with TRBJ2-1; 8 bases are a match to TRBD2. J gave up 6 bases and V 0 bases, and 10 bases lay outside the gene matches. Germline loops: CDR1 LGHNA, CDR2 YNFKEQ. The CDR3 runs 17 residues. CDR3 region: CASSQDLNQRGSNEQFF. The CDR3 DNA follows: TGTGCCAGCAGCCAAGATTTGAACCAGCGGGGGAGCAATGAGCAGTTCTTC.

The chain combines TRBV29-1 with TRBJ2-1; 7 nucleotides agree with TRBD1. The CDR3 runs to 12 residues. Germline V gene data show CDR1 as SQVTM and CDR2 as ANQGSEA. V dropped 4 bases and J dropped 7; count of bases not matched to a gene: 4. The CDR3: CSVGQGVNEQFF. CDR3 sequence (DNA): TGCAGCGTTGGACAGGGCGTGAATGAGCAGTTCTTC.

This clonotype was counted a few times. The chain links TRBV20-1 to TRBJ1-1; D is uncertain. Trimming removed 0 bases at V and 1 base at J, with 9 bases between. The length of the CDR3 is 14 residues. The germline gives CDR1 DFQATT, CDR2 SNEGSKA (reference sequence). The CDR3 region is CSARDSEGNTEAFF. Written as DNA, the CDR3 is TGCAGTGCTAGAGATTCTGAGGGGAACACTGAAGCTTTCTTT.

The rearrangement uses TRBV7-6 and TRBJ1-4, with 7 bases that match TRBD1. Germline assignment: CDR1 SGHVS and CDR2 FNYEAQ. The CDR3 consists of 15 residues. The trim removed 1 base at V and 4 bases at J, leaving 3 bases unmatched. CDR3 in DNA: TGTGCCAGCAGCTTAGAAGGGGACAGTAATGAAAAACTGTTTTTT. This codes for CASSLEGDSNEKLFF.

The table lists this clonotype with a few counts. The chain employs TRBV28 and TRBJ2-7; tentative D call: TRBD1 (6 bases). Germline CDR1 MDHEN, CDR2 SYDVKM. V lost 4 bases, J lost 6 bases, and 13 bases lay in between. The CDR3 runs to 13 residues. For the CDR3, the DNA is TGTGCCAGCAGTTCCCCGCAGGGGCTCGAGCAGTACGTC. Translated: CASSSPQGLEQYV.

This clonotype came up many times. The DNA for the CDR3 is TGTGCCACAAGCGGGGAGGCAGATACGCAGTATTTT. Its translation: CATSGEADTQYF. The chain recombines TRBV6-2 or TRBV6-3 with TRBJ2-3; 7 bases fit TRBD2. J was trimmed by 4 bases and V by 10 bases; bases with no gene match: 5. This CDR3 is built from 12 residues. The germline gives CDR1 MNHEY, CDR2 SVGEGT.

On this clonotype itself: A clone one base away is much larger, so this may be a read error. The chain uses TRBV9 and TRBJ2-3; 7 nucleotides agree with TRBD2. Germline V CDR1 and CDR2: SGDLS, YYNGEE. CDR3 length: 16 residues. CDR3 coding DNA: TGTGCCAGCAGCGTATTAAGCGGGGCTAGCACAAATACGCAGTATTTT. This encodes CASSVLSGASTNTQYF.

This clonotype was observed many times. This rearrangement joins TRBV9 to TRBJ1-3; D ambiguous. This CDR3 contains 15 residues. The germline V and J ends were trimmed by 4 bases and 0 bases, with 11 bases remaining between them. In germline, CDR1 is SGDLS, CDR2 YYNGEE. CDR3 amino acids: CASSQTLFSGNTIYF. DNA for the CDR3: TGTGCCAGCAGCCAGACTCTTTTCTCTGGAAACACCATATATTTT.

V gene TRBV7-3 combines with J gene TRBJ1-2, with 7 bases fitting TRBD1. Losses at the gene ends were 4 bases for V and 11 bases for J; bases not matched to a gene: 10. CDR3 length equals 13 residues. Germline CDR1 SGHTA, CDR2 FQGTGA. The CDR3 DNA follows: TGTGCCAGCAGCTCGGGACAGCATCAAGGGTACACCTTC. This encodes CASSSGQHQGYTF.

This chain connects TRBV28 to TRBJ1-4, with 7 bases lining up with TRBD1. Germline CDR1 MDHEN, CDR2 SYDVKM. J was trimmed by 5 bases and V by 7 bases; bases with no gene match: 7. CDR3 length: 14 residues. CDR3 sequence (DNA): TGTGCCAGCACTCCGGGACAGTGGAATGAAAAACTGTTTTTT. The encoded protein is CASTPGQWNEKLFF.

The V call is TRBV5-1, the J call TRBJ2-7, with D tentatively TRBD1 (6 bases). V was pared by 7 bases and J by 7 bases, with 18 bases between. The CDR3 totals 13 residues. Per the germline V gene, CDR1 is SGHRS and CDR2 is YFSETQ. CDR3 bases: TGCGCCAGCGCGGACAGCCCTGAGGTGGAGCAGTACGTC. The encoded protein is CASADSPEVEQYV.

This chain uses TRBV7-3 with TRBJ2-3; TRBD2 might be the D (6 bases). V lost 7 bases to trimming and J lost 6 bases, with 14 bases between them. Germline V gene sequence: CDR1 SGHTA, CDR2 FQGTGA. The CDR3 has 13 amino acids. This CDR3 is CASINPLADTQYF. CDR3 bases: TGTGCCAGCATCAACCCTCTAGCGGATACGCAGTATTTT.

The rearrangement joins TRBV4-1 to TRBJ2-3, with D unresolved. Per the germline V gene, CDR1 is MGHRA and CDR2 is YSYEKL. The CDR3 is made up of 16 amino acids. The V end lost 2 bases, the J end lost 2 bases, and 14 bases lay between the germline ends. CDR3 nucleotide sequence: TGCGCCAGCAGCCAATCGTTGCCTTCGACCACAGATACGCAGTATTTT. This sequence encodes CASSQSLPSTTDTQYF.